This T cell receptor beta chain was sequenced in a study of T cell repertoires in cytomegalovirus infection (dated by TCRdb to about 2019). Context from the whole study: Because public TCR beta signatures pointed to carriage of CMV infection together with the matching HLA type, the HLA type of each donor mattered for the analysis. What the study reported, not specific to this receptor: In the ex vivo response, HLA-C-restricted CMV-specific TCR beta clonotypes were dominant, and in two of eight donors the single most frequent clonotype came from this HLA-C-restricted group. In both this cohort and an independent roughly 330-donor cohort, the cumulative frequency of public TCR beta family members distinguished carriers of CMV infection plus the relevant HLA type.

For sequencing, an Illumina HiSeq 1500 was employed. The public reads were run again by TCRdb, first through fastp at Q25 and then through MiXCR, and only productive beta chains were kept. CDR3 protein sequences are deduplicated, and each keeps its most common genes and DNA. This sample has tens of thousands of distinct CDR3 sequences in its table, and roughly 20% of those were observed once. 65% to 85% of the sample lies in the top ten. V trim: 5 bases; J trim: 5 bases; unmatched bases: 4. Reading from cysteine to phenylalanine, the CDR3 counts 14 amino acids. Solely the CDR3 DNA is kept, with 42 bases framed from the first base. In the germline V gene, CDR1 corresponds to MNHEY and CDR2 to SVGAGI. Comment on this clonotype: Its antigen is currently not known. The record has no base qualities; no much larger clone is one base away.

The sequence joins TRBV6-5 to TRBJ1-5, with 9 bases in between that match TRBD1. The TCR originated in a human donor in good health (CMV status not recorded). Some clones in this sample may be carry-over from other donors' samples. Source material: PBMCs, sequenced either directly or after in vitro stimulation (not recorded which). CDR3 reads: CASSDRDRDQPQHF. The DNA sequence is TGTGCCAGCAGTGACCGGGACAGGGATCAGCCCCAGCATTTT.